This TCR beta chain was sequenced during a study of blood T cell repertoires in COVID-19. Turning to the study itself: There were acute and convalescent COVID-19 samples, and they came from the United States, Italy and Spain. The analysed material was cDNA or gDNA that came from T cells, B-cell-depleted T cells, or PBMCs.

J gave up 6 bases and V 5 bases, and 7 bases lay outside the gene matches. Germline V CDR1 and CDR2: LNHDA, SQIVND (reference sequence). This CDR3 is 14 amino acids long. Study processing details: How many nucleated cells were present was estimated from reference gene primer amplification. Assay used: immunoSEQ multiplex PCR; TCRdb lists only in-frame clones, some missing. The V and J calls and clone size were taken over from that table, and D and trimming were inferred from the DNA. Of 200,000 to 250,000 clones in the sample, approximately 86% were seen once. This clonotype was sampled from a man between 18 and 29 years old with active or convalescent COVID-19. The specimen sequenced was peripheral blood. V and J are TRBV19 and TRBJ1-5, with 7 bases matching TRBD1. CDR3 amino acids: CASSFRTGFQPQHF. CDR3 sequence (DNA): TGTGCCAGTAGTTTCCGGACAGGTTTTCAGCCCCAGCATTTT.